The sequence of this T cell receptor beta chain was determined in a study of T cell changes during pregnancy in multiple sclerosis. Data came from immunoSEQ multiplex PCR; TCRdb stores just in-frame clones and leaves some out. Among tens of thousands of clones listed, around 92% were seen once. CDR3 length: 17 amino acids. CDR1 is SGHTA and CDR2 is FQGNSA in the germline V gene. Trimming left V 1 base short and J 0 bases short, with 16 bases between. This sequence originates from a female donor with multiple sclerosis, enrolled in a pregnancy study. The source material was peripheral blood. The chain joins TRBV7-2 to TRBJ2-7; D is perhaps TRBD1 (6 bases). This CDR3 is CASSLGWGRTSSYEQYF. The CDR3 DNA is TGTGCCAGCAGCTTAGGTTGGGGGCGGACAAGCTCCTACGAGCAGTACTTC. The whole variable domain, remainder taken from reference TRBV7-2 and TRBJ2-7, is GAGVSQSPSNKVTEKGKDVELRCDPISGHTALYWYRQSLGQGLEFLIYFQGNSAPDKSGLPSDRFSAERTGGSVSTLTIQRTQQEDSAVYLCASSLGWGRTSSYEQYFGPGTRLTVT.